One T cell receptor (beta chain) is described in this entry. Its specificity is not known. The data stem from a study of OX40 agonist ivuxolimab in advanced cancers. General study points: Expanded clones were, on average, more numerous in CD8+ T cells than in CD4+. Some nonresponders additionally presented with little normalized T-cell clonal expansion.

Here immunoSEQ multiplex PCR was the method, and the copy in TCRdb shows in-frame clones only, minus some. The data hold some 45,000 clones, with around 86% observed a single time. The CDR3 extends over 16 amino acids. Germline V gives CDR1 MDHEN, CDR2 SYDVKM. The V gene lost 1 base and the J gene lost 0 bases, with 10 bases spanning the gap. This specimen consisted of CD4+ or CD8+ T cells sorted from blood, obtained in a trial of the OX40 agonist ivuxolimab. V and J are TRBV28 and TRBJ1-5; D is undetermined. This TCR was sampled from an adult with an advanced solid tumor such as melanoma, head and neck, liver or kidney cancer. CDR3 bases: TGTGCCAGCAGTTTATTTCCGTTGGATAGCAATCAGCCCCAGCATTTT. This sequence encodes CASSLFPLDSNQPQHF.